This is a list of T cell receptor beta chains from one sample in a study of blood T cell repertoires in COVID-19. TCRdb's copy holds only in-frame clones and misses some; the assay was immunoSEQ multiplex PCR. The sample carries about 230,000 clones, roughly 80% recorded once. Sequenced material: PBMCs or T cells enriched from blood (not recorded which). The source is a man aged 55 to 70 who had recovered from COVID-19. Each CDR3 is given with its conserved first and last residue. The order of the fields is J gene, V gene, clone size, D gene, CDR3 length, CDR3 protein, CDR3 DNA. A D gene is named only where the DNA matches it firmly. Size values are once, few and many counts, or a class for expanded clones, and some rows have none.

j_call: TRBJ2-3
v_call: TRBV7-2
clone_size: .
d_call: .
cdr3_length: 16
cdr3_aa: CASSLGGGMGQVTQYF
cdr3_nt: TGTGCCAGCAGCTTAGGGGGAGGGATGGGACAGGTTACGCAGTATTTT

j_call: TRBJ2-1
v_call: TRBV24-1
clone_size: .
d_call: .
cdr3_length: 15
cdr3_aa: CATSDFIKGVNEQFF
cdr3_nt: TGTGCCACCAGTGATTTCATTAAAGGAGTTAATGAGCAGTTCTTC

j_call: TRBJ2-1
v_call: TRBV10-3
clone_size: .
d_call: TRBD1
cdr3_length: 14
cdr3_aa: CAISESGQANRQFF
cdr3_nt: TGTGCCATCAGTGAGTCGGGACAGGCCAACCGGCAGTTCTTC

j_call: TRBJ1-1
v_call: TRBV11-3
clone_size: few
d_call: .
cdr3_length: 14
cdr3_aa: CASSRQRMNTEAFF
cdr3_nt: TGTGCCAGCAGCCGACAGAGAATGAACACTGAAGCTTTCTTT

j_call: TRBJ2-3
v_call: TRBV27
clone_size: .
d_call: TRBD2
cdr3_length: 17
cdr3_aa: CASSFGLAGATTDTQYF
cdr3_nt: TGTGCCAGCAGTTTTGGTCTAGCGGGGGCCACCACAGATACGCAGTATTTT

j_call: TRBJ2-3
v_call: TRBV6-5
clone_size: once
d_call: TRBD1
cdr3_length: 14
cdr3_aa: CASNGQGSTDTQYF
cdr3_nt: TGTGCCAGCAATGGACAGGGGAGCACAGATACGCAGTATTTT

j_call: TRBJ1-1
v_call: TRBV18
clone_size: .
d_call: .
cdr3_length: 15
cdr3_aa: CASSPRGLESTEAFF
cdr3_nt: TGTGCCAGCTCACCACGGGGCCTCGAGAGCACTGAAGCTTTCTTT

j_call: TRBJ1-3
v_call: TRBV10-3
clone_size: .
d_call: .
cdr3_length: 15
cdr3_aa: CAISEGDISGNTIYF
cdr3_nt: TGTGCCATCAGCGAGGGGGACATAAGCGGAAACACCATATATTTT

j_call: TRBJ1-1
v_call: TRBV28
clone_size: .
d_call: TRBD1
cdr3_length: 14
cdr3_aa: CASSNGQGDTEAFF
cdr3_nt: TGTGCCAGCAGCAATGGACAGGGGGACACTGAAGCTTTCTTT

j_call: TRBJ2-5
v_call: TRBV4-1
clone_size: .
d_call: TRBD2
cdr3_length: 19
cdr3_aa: CASSREAPLLAGGQETQYF
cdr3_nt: TGCGCCAGCAGCCGAGAGGCCCCGTTACTAGCGGGGGGTCAAGAGACCCAGTACTTC

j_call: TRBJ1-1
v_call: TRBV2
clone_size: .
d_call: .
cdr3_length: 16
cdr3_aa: CASSGAGGGMNTEAFF
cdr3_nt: TGTGCCAGCAGCGGTGCGGGCGGGGGCATGAACACTGAAGCTTTCTTT

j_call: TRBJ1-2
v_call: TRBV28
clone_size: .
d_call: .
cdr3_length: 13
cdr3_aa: CASSLPLYPGYTF
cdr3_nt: TGTGCCAGCAGTTTACCCCTCTACCCCGGCTACACCTTC

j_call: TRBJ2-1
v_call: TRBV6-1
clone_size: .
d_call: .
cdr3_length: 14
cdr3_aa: CASSEVVQGGEQFF
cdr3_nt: TGTGCCAGCAGTGAAGTGGTGCAGGGAGGTGAGCAGTTCTTC

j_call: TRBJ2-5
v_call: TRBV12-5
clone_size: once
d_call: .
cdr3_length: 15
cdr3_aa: CASGSRRQPKETQYF
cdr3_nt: TGTGCTAGTGGGAGCCGGAGGCAACCTAAAGAGACCCAGTACTTC

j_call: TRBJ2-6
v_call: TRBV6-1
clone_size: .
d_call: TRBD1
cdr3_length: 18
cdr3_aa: CASSARDREGSGANVLTF
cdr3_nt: TGTGCCAGCAGTGCTCGGGACAGAGAAGGCTCTGGGGCCAACGTCCTGACTTTC

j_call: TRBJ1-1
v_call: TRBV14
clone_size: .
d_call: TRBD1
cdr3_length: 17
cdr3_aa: CASSQVGQGAWYTEAFF
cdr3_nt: TGTGCCAGCAGCCAAGTTGGACAGGGGGCCTGGTACACTGAAGCTTTCTTT

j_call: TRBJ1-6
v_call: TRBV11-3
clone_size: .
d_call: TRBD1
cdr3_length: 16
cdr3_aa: CASSNTGGSYNSPLHF
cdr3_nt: TGTGCCAGCAGCAATACAGGGGGCTCCTATAATTCACCCCTCCACTTT